This TCR beta chain came from a study of blood T cells in healthy people across ages. A second about 7 to 11 cycle PCR used barcoded and J-beta primers. Each of the cDNA molecules was tagged by a template-switch adaptor with 12 random nucleotides. MiXCR was run by TCRdb on the 5' RACE reads, yielding one entry per CDR3 protein. Counted here are roughly 700,000 distinct CDR3 sequences, around 49% occurring once; the ten biggest clones make up around a third. Germline V gene sequence: CDR1 SGHDN, CDR2 FVKESK. Trimming pared 0 bases from V and 7 bases from J, leaving 10 bases between. The CDR3 is 13 residues long. A few counts support this clonotype.

Sequences were obtained from blood. The chain combines TRBV14 with TRBJ2-7, with TRBD1 as a possible D gene (5 bases). The sequence came from a woman aged 55-70 years in good health. CDR3 coding DNA: TGTGCCAGCAGCCAAGACTGGGCAGGGGAGCAGTACTTC. Translation: CASSQDWAGEQYF.